This entry lists 14 T cell receptor beta chains sequenced from one sample in a study of blood T cell repertoires in COVID-19. The protocol was immunoSEQ multiplex PCR, while the TCRdb copy is restricted to in-frame clones and leaves out a portion. The data hold 150,000 to 200,000 clones, with roughly 80% observed a single time. Sequencing used peripheral blood. The receptors originated from a woman older than 75 with COVID-19, enrolled during active disease.

The rearrangement links TRBV5-4 to TRBJ2-7; TRBD1 agrees at 10 bases. The CDR3 is made up of 14 amino acids. Germline trimming cut 0 bases from V and 6 bases from J; bases unmatched to any gene: 3. CDR1 and CDR2 from the germline V gene are SGHNT and YYREEE (reference sequence). The CDR3 nucleotides read TGTGCCAGCAGCTTGGGAAGGACAGGGGGCGAGCAGTACTTC. It is translated as CASSLGRTGGEQYF.

This chain links TRBV7-3 with TRBJ2-1; D not certain. CDR1 SGHTA and CDR2 FQGTGA come from the germline V gene. The CDR3 sequence is 13 residues long. V lost 0 bases, J lost 8 bases, and 8 bases lay in between. The CDR3 protein is CASSLTGLDEQFF. The CDR3 nucleotides are TGTGCCAGCAGCTTAACGGGCCTTGATGAGCAGTTCTTC.

The chain recombines TRBV15 with TRBJ2-1; 10 nucleotides line up with TRBD2. CDR1 and CDR2 (germline): LNHNV, YYDKDF (reference sequence). Trimming at V came to 0 bases and at J to 8 bases, leaving 4 bases not matched to a gene. The CDR3 sequence is 15 residues long. CDR3 bases: TGTGCCACCAGCAGAGAGGGACTAGCGAACGATGAGCAGTTCTTC. Translating gives CATSREGLANDEQFF.

This sequence joins TRBV15 and TRBJ1-1; a weak D match, TRBD1 (5 bases). Germline CDR1 reads LNHNV; CDR2 reads YYDKDF (reference sequence). Trimming cost V 3 bases and J 1 base, with 15 bases left between them. The CDR3 totals 16 residues. CDR3 loop: CATSRNVDRPNTEAFF. CDR3 in DNA: TGTGCCACCAGCAGGAACGTTGACAGACCGAACACTGAAGCTTTCTTT.

The genes are TRBV5-1 and TRBJ1-1; a weak D match, TRBD1 (6 bases). The germline V gene encodes CDR1 SGHRS and CDR2 YFSETQ. The CDR3 covers 15 residues. V gave up 4 bases and J gave up 2 bases, with 15 bases separating them. CDR3 sequence (DNA): TGCGCCAGCAGCGGCCAGGGGTCCTCCAACACTGAAGCTTTCTTT. As protein: CASSGQGSSNTEAFF.

With respect to this clone: The same CDR3 arises from other DNA sequences in this sample as well. This sequence joins TRBV6-5 and TRBJ1-2; no clear D gene. CDR1 and CDR2 (germline): MNHEY, SVGAGI. The V and J ends lost 6 bases and 2 bases respectively, with 7 bases between them. This CDR3 comprises 12 residues. The CDR3 here is CASSPGNYGYTF. CDR3 bases: TGTGCCAGCAGCCCCGGGAACTATGGCTACACCTTC.

This clone has just a few counts. J is TRBJ1-5 and V is TRBV2; D is possibly TRBD1 (6 bases). The CDR3 is 17 amino acids. Germline CDR1 SNHLY, CDR2 FYNNEI. V was shortened by 6 bases and J by 4 bases, with 22 bases between the two germline ends. The chain's CDR3 is CASSSQTRQDFNQPQHF. DNA of the CDR3: TGTGCCAGCAGCAGCCAAACCAGACAGGACTTTAATCAGCCCCAGCATTTT.

This chain links TRBV18 with TRBJ2-7, with TRBD2 matching over 9 bases. V dropped 4 bases and J dropped 2; count of bases not matched to a gene: 6. CDR3 length equals 15 residues. Germline-derived CDR1 and CDR2 are KGHSH and LQKENI. This CDR3 reads CASSRSGGRAYEQYF. CDR3 nucleotides: TGTGCCAGCTCACGTAGCGGGGGCCGTGCCTACGAGCAGTACTTC.

The V call is TRBV19, the J call TRBJ1-2; 7 bases agree with TRBD1. The germline gives CDR1 LNHDA, CDR2 SQIVND (reference sequence). The CDR3 loop spans 14 amino acids. V shed 5 bases and J 2 bases; nucleotides not matched to a gene: 5. The CDR3 DNA reads TGTGCCAGTAGTCGGGACAGCCGAAACTATGGCTACACCTTC. Protein sequence: CASSRDSRNYGYTF.

V usage is TRBV28 and J usage is TRBJ2-4; 10 bases agree with TRBD1. The CDR3 has 16 amino acids. Germline-derived CDR1 and CDR2 are MDHEN and SYDVKM. After removal of 6 bases from V and 7 bases from J, the junction contained 12 bases not matched to a gene. The CDR3 reads CASSRPGQGMGNIQYF. The CDR3 DNA reads as TGTGCCAGCAGCCGACCGGGACAGGGGATGGGGAACATTCAGTACTTC. Variable domain in full (rest from reference TRBV28 and TRBJ2-4): DVKVTQSSRYLVKRTGEKVFLECVQDMDHENMFWYRQDPGLGLRLIYFSYDVKMKEKGDIPEGYSVSREKKERFSLILESASTNQTSMYLCASSRPGQGMGNIQYFGAGTRLSVL.

V and J are TRBV19 and TRBJ1-6; D perhaps matches TRBD1 (6 bases). Germline CDR1 LNHDA, CDR2 SQIVND (reference sequence). V gave up 7 bases and J gave up 7 bases, with 11 bases separating them. The CDR3 sequence is 13 residues long. The CDR3 DNA reads as TGTGCCAGTAACAACAGGGAGAATTCACCCCTCCACTTT. It encodes CASNNRENSPLHF.

J is TRBJ2-5 and V is TRBV11-2, with 10 nucleotides matching TRBD2. V trimming: 8 bases; J trimming: 4 bases; junction bases outside the gene matches: 4. The CDR3 runs to 13 residues. The germline V gene encodes CDR1 SGHAT and CDR2 FQNNGV. CDR3 coding DNA: TGTGCCAGCGAGCTAGCGGGGGTAGAGACCCAGTACTTC. Protein sequence: CASELAGVETQYF.

A word on this clone: Other nucleotide sequences from this sample produce the same CDR3. The chain employs TRBV19 and TRBJ1-2; 9 positions agree with TRBD1. Germline CDR1 is LNHDA and CDR2 is SQIVND (reference sequence). The CDR3 covers 13 residues. V gave up 7 bases and J gave up 7 bases; unmatched junction bases: 7. The DNA of the CDR3 is TGTGCCAGTACACCCCGGGACAGGGTTGGCTACACCTTC. It is translated as CASTPRDRVGYTF.

The J gene is TRBJ1-1, the V gene TRBV18; D uncertain. Looked up from germline, CDR1 is KGHSH and CDR2 is LQKENI. Trimming removed 2 bases from V and 5 bases from J, with 15 bases in between. This CDR3 region has 15 residues. The CDR3 region is CASSPIAPGETEAFF. CDR3 bases: TGTGCCAGCTCACCAATAGCCCCCGGAGAGACTGAAGCTTTCTTT.